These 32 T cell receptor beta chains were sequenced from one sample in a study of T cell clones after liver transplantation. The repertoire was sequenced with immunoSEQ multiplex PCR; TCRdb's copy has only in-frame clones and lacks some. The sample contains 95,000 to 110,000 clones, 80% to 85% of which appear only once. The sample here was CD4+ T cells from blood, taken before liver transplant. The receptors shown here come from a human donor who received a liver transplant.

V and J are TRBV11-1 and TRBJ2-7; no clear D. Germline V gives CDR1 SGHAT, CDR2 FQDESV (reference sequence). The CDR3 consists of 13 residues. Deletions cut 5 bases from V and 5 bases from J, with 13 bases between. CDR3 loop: CASSPTSRHEQYF. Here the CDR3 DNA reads TGTGCCAGCAGCCCAACCAGCCGCCACGAGCAGTACTTC.

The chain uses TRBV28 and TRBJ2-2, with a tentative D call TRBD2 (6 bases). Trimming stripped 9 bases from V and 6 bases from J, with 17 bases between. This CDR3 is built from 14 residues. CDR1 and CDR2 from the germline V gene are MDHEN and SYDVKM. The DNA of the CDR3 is TGTGCCAGAGAATTGGGGGGTTTACCCGGGGAGCTGTTTTTT. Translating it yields CARELGGLPGELFF.

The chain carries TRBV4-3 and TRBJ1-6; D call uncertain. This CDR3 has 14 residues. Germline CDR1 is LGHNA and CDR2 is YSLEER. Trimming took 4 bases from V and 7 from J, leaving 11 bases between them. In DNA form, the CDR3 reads TGCGCCAGCAGCCTACAGTCTAAGAATTCACCCCTCCACTTT. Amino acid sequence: CASSLQSKNSPLHF.

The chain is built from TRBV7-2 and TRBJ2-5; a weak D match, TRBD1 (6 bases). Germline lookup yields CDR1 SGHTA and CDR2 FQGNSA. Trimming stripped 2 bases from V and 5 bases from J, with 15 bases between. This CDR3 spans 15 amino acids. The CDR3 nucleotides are TGTGCCAGCAGCTTAACTCCAGGGGTTGGCGAGACCCAGTACTTC. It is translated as CASSLTPGVGETQYF.

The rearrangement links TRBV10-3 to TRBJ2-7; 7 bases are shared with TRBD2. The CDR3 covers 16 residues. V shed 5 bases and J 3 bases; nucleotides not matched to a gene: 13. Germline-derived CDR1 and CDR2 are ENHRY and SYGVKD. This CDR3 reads CAISPLAREVNYEQYF. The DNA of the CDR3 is TGTGCCATCAGTCCTCTCGCTCGGGAGGTTAACTACGAGCAGTACTTC.

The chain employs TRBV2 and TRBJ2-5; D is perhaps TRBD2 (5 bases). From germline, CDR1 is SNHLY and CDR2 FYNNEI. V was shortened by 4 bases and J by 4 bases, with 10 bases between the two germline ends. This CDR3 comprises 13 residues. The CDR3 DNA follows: TGTGCCAGCAGTGGGGATGGGAGAGAGACCCAGTACTTC. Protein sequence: CASSGDGRETQYF.

The CDR3 nucleotides are TGTGCCAGCAGCCCTCGGACAAATGTAATGAACACTGAAGCTTTCTTT. This translates into CASSPRTNVMNTEAFF. V usage is TRBV7-2 and J usage is TRBJ1-1, with D possibly TRBD1 on 5 matching bases. The V end lost 5 bases, the J end lost 0 bases, and 16 bases lay between the germline ends. CDR3 size: 16 residues. From germline, CDR1 is SGHTA and CDR2 FQGNSA.

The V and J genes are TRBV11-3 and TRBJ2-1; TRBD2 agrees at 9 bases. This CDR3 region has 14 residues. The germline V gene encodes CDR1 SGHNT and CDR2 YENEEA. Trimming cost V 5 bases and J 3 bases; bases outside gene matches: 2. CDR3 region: CASSGSGSYNEQFF. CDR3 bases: TGTGCCAGCAGCGGTAGCGGGAGCTACAATGAGCAGTTCTTC.

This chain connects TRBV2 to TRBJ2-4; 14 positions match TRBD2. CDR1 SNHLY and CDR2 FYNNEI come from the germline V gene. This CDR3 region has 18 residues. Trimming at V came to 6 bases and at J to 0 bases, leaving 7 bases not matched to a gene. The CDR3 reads CASRRGLAGGLAKNIQYF. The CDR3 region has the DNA TGTGCCAGCAGAAGAGGACTAGCGGGAGGATTAGCCAAAAACATTCAGTACTTC.

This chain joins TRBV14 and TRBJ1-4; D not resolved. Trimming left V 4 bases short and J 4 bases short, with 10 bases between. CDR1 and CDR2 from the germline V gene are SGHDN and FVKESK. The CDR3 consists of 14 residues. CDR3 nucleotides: TGTGCCAGCAGCCCGGACGGGGTTAATGAAAAACTGTTTTTT. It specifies CASSPDGVNEKLFF.

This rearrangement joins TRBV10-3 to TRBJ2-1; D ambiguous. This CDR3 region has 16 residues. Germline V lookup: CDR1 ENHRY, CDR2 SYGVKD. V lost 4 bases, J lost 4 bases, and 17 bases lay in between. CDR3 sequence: CAISVQGKSSYNEQFF. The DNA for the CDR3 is TGTGCCATCAGTGTTCAAGGGAAGTCATCTTACAATGAGCAGTTCTTC.

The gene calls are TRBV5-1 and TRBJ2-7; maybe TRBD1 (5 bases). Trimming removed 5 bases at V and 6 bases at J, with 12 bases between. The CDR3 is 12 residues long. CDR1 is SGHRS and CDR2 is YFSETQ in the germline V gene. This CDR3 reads CASRNDRTEQYF. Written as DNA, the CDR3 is TGCGCCAGCAGAAATGACAGAACCGAGCAGTACTTC.

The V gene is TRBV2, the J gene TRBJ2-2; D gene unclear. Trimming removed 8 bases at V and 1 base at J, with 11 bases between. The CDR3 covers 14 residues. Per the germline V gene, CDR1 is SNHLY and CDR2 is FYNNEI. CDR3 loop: CASHGPRNTGELFF. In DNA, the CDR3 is TGTGCCAGCCACGGGCCTAGGAACACCGGGGAGCTGTTTTTT.

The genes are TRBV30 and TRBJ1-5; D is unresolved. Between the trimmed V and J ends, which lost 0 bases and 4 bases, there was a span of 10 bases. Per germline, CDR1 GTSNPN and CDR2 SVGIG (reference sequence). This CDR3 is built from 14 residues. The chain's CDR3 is CAWSVLNTNQPQHF. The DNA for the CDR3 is TGTGCCTGGAGTGTATTGAATACGAATCAGCCCCAGCATTTT.

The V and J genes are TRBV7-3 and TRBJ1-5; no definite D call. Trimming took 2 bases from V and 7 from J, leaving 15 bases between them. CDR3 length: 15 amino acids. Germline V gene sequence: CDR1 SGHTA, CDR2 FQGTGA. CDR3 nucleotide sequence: TGTGCCAGCAGCTTAGATACCTCACCGGAACAGCCCCAGCATTTT. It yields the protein CASSLDTSPEQPQHF. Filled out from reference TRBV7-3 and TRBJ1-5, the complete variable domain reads GAGVSQTPSNKVTEKGKYVELRCDPISGHTALYWYRQSLGQGPEFLIYFQGTGAADDSGLPNDRFFAVRPEGSVSTLKIQRTERGDSAVYLCASSLDTSPEQPQHFGDGTRLSIL.

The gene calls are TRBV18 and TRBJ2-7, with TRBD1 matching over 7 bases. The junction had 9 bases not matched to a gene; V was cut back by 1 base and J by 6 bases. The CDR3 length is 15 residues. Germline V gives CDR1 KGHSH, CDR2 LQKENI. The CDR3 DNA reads TGTGCCAGCTCACCACTCCGGACAGGAGAGGGCGAGCAGTACTTC. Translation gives CASSPLRTGEGEQYF.

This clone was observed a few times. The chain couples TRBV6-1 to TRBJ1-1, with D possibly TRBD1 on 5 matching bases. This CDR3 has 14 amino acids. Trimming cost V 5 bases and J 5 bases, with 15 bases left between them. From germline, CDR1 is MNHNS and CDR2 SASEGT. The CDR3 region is CASSLEGKRTEAFF. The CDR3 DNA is TGTGCCAGCAGTTTGGAGGGGAAAAGGACTGAAGCTTTCTTT.

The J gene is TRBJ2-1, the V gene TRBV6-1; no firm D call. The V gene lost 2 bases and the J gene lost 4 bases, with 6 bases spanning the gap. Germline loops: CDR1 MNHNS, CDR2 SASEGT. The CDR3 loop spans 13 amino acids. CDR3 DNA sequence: TGTGCCAGCAGTGAAATCGAATACAATGAGCAGTTCTTC. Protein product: CASSEIEYNEQFF.

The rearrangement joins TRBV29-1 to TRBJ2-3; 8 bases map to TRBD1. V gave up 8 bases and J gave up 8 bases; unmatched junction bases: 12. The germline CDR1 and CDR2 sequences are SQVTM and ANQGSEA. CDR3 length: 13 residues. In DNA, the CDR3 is TGCAGCCTCTCCCGGACAGGGATGGGTACGCAGTATTTT. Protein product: CSLSRTGMGTQYF.

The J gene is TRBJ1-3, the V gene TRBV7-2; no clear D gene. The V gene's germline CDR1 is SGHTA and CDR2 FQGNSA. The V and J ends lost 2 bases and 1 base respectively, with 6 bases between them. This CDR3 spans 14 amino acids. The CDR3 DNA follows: TGTGCCAGCAGCTTAAGGGAATCTGGAAACACCATATATTTT. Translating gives CASSLRESGNTIYF.

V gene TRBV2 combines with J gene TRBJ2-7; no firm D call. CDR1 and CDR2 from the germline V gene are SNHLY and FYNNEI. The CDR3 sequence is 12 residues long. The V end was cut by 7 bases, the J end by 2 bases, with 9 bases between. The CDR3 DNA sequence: TGTGCCAGCAACTCGGCTGCCTACGAGCAGTACTTC. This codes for CASNSAAYEQYF.

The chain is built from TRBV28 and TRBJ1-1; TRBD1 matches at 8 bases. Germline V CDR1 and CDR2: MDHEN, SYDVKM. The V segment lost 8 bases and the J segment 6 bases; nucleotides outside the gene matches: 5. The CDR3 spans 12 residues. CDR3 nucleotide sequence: TGTGCCAGCGCAGGGGGCCGGGCTGAAGCTTTCTTT. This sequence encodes CASAGGRAEAFF.

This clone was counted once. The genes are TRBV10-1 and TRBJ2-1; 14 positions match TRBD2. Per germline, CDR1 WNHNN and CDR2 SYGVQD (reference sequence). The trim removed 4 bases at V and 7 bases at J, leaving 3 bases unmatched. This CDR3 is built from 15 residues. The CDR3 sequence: CASSGLAGGENEQFF. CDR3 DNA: TGCGCCAGCAGTGGACTAGCGGGAGGGGAGAATGAGCAGTTCTTC.

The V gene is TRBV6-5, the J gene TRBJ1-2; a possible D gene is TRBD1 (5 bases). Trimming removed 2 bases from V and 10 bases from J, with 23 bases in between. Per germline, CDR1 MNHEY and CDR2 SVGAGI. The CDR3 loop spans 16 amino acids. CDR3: CASSYVGTTMEEYYTF. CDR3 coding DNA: TGTGCCAGCAGTTACGTGGGGACTACAATGGAGGAGTACTACACCTTC.

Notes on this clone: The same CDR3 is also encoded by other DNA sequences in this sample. CDR3 coding DNA: TGTGCCAGCAGCTTAGGGGGCAGCTACAATGAGCAGTTCTTC. It yields the protein CASSLGGSYNEQFF. The chain recombines TRBV11-3 with TRBJ2-1; maybe TRBD1 (5 bases). V gave up 1 base and J gave up 3 bases, with 7 bases separating them. The germline V gene encodes CDR1 SGHNT and CDR2 YENEEA. The CDR3 is made up of 14 amino acids.

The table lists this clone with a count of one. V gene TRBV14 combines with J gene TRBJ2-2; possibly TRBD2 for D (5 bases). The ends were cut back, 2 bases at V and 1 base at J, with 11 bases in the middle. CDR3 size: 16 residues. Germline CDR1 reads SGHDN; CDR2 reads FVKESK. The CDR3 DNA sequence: TGTGCCAGCAGCCAACGACTAAGGGAGAACACCGGGGAGCTGTTTTTT. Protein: CASSQRLRENTGELFF.

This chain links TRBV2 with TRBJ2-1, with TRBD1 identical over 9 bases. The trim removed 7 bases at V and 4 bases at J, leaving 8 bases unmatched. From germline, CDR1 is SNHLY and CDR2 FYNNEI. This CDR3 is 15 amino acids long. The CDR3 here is CASNPDRGSYNEQFF. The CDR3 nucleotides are TGTGCCAGCAATCCCGACAGGGGGTCGTACAATGAGCAGTTCTTC.

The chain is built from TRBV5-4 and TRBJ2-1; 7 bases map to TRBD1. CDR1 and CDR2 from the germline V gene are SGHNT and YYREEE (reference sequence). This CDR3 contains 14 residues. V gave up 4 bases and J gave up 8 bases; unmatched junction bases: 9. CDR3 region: CASSREQGVYEQFF. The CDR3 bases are TGTGCCAGCAGCCGAGAGCAGGGGGTCTATGAGCAGTTCTTC.

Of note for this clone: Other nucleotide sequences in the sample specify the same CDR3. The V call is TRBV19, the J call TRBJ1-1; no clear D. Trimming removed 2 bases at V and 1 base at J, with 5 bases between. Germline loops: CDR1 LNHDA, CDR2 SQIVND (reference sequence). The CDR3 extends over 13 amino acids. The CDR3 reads CASSILQNTEAFF. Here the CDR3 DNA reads TGTGCCAGTAGTATATTACAGAACACTGAAGCTTTCTTT.

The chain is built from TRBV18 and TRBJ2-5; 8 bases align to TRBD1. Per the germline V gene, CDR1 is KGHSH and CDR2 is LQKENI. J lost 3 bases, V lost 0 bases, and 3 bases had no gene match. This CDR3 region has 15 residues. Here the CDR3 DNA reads TGTGCCAGCTCACCACCTCGGACAGGGAAAGAGACCCAGTACTTC. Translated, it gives CASSPPRTGKETQYF.

The CDR3 is CASSAVDRGGTEAFF. The CDR3 DNA reads as TGTGCCAGCAGCGCCGTAGACAGGGGAGGCACTGAAGCTTTCTTT. This chain links TRBV9 with TRBJ1-1; 8 bases are a match to TRBD1. Germline V lookup: CDR1 SGDLS, CDR2 YYNGEE. This CDR3 spans 15 amino acids. After removal of 3 bases from V and 4 bases from J, the junction contained 8 bases not matched to a gene.

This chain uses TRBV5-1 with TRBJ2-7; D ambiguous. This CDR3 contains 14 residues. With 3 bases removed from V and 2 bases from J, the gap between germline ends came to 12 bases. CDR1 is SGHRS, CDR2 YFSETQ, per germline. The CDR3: CASSSGGIAYEQYF. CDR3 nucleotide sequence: TGCGCCAGCAGCTCCGGTGGAATTGCCTACGAGCAGTACTTC.